Listed below are T cell receptor beta chains from one sample, sequenced in a study of blood T cells in healthy people across ages. In TCRdb, the 5' RACE reads were re-called with MiXCR into one record per CDR3 protein. This table holds about 670,000 distinct CDR3 sequences, approximately 52% found once. The sample taken for sequencing was blood. These receptors were taken from a woman older than 75 in good health. CDR3s include the opening cysteine and the closing phenylalanine or tryptophan. The D gene is left open where the match is weak. Clone size is stated in some rows and not others, as once, few, many or a class when expanded.

TRBJ2-1	-	many	TRBV19	CASRNSGSRDTEQFF	TGTGCCAGTAGGAATAGCGGCTCCCGGGATACTGAGCAGTTCTTC
TRBJ2-3	TRBD2	few	TRBV4-2	CASSQEPKLAGYTDTQYF	TGTGCCAGCAGCCAAGAGCCTAAGCTAGCGGGGTACACAGATACGCAGTATTTT
TRBJ2-7	-	-	TRBV29-1	CSASEQGYEQYF	TGCAGCGCCTCAGAACAGGGATACGAGCAGTACTTC
TRBJ2-7	-	-	TRBV5-1	CASSFFGGSSYEQYF	TGCGCCAGCAGCTTCTTTGGAGGGAGCTCCTACGAGCAGTACTTC
TRBJ2-7	-	-	TRBV7-6	CASSLGGAANYEQYF	TGTGCCAGCAGCTTAGGGGGGGCAGCGAACTACGAGCAGTACTTC
TRBJ1-2	-	-	TRBV28	CASSLEGTSYYGYTF	TGTGCCAGCAGTTTGGAAGGAACCAGTTACTATGGCTACACCTTC
TRBJ2-2	-	few	TRBV24-1	CATRGENTGELFF	TGTGCCACCCGAGGAGAGAACACCGGGGAGCTGTTTTTT
TRBJ2-6	-	few	TRBV4-1	CASSPRTSGANVPTF	TGCGCCAGCAGCCCGCGTACCTCTGGGGCCAACGTCCCGACTTTC
TRBJ2-1	-	many	TRBV6-6	CASSRRREDNEQFF	TGTGCCAGCAGTCGCCGGAGAGAGGACAATGAGCAGTTCTTC
TRBJ2-1	-	-	TRBV7-8	CASSLGLAVYEAWTHNEQFF	TGTGCCAGCAGCTTGGGGCTAGCCGTTTACGAAGCTTGGACTCACAATGAGCAGTTCTTC
TRBJ2-3	-	once	TRBV7-2	CASYKGGFFTDTQYF	TGTGCCAGTTACAAGGGCGGGTTCTTCACAGATACGCAGTATTTT
TRBJ1-6	-	-	TRBV7-8	CASSLSGTGSSPLHF	TGTGCCAGCAGCTTATCCGGTACAGGGAGTTCACCCCTCCACTTT
TRBJ2-5	TRBD1	-	TRBV5-1	CASGRQGVSETQYF	TGCGCCAGCGGCCGACAGGGGGTATCGGAGACCCAGTACTTC
TRBJ2-1	TRBD1	many	TRBV20-1	CSAKRTGGSNEQFF	TGCAGTGCTAAACGGACAGGGGGATCCAATGAGCAGTTCTTC
TRBJ2-3	-	many	TRBV15	CATSNPGVHSLTDTQYF	TGTGCCACCAGCAACCCAGGGGTGCATTCTCTTACAGATACGCAGTATTTT
TRBJ2-7	TRBD2	once	TRBV9	CASSPSAAGGYEQYF	TGTGCCAGCAGCCCCTCGGCGGCGGGAGGATACGAGCAGTACTTC
TRBJ2-1	-	-	TRBV6-1	CASSESGLRGRDGSYNGQFF	TGTGCCAGCAGTGAATCTGGGTTGAGGGGGAGAGATGGCTCCTACAATGGGCAGTTCTTC
TRBJ2-5	-	many	TRBV4-1	CASSQDLRPQETQYF	TGCGCCAGCAGCCAAGATCTGAGACCCCAAGAGACCCAGTACTTC
TRBJ2-7	-	-	TRBV20-1	CSVPATARGTYEQYF	TGCAGTGTTCCCGCAACCGCTCGGGGGACCTACGAGCAGTACTTC